A selection of T cell receptor beta chains follows, all from one sample in a study of somatic mutations in cytotoxic T cells in rheumatoid arthritis. Sequencing used immunoSEQ multiplex PCR; TCRdb keeps in-frame clones, though not all of them. This sample has 10,000 to 12,000 clones, with 80% found just once. The sample comprised CD8+ T cells sorted from blood. Receptor source: an adult with rheumatoid arthritis. CDR3s include the opening cysteine and the closing phenylalanine or tryptophan. The D gene is left open where the match is weak. The listing skips clone size in some rows; elsewhere it reads once, few, many or a size class.

clone_size: NA; d_call: TRBD2; v_call: TRBV9; j_call: TRBJ2-2; cdr3_nt: TGTGCCAGCAGCGTCGGGGGGGGTTGGACCGGGGAGCTGTTTTTT; cdr3_aa: CASSVGGGWTGELFF
clone_size: NA; d_call: NA; v_call: TRBV25-1; j_call: TRBJ1-4; cdr3_nt: TGTGCCAGCAGTGAGGGGGTTTTTGAAAAACTGTTTTTT; cdr3_aa: CASSEGVFEKLFF
clone_size: NA; d_call: TRBD1; v_call: TRBV2; j_call: TRBJ1-2; cdr3_nt: TGTGCCAGCAGTGAAGCCGGGACAGTATCAACCTACACCTTC; cdr3_aa: CASSEAGTVSTYTF
clone_size: NA; d_call: TRBD2; v_call: TRBV10-1; j_call: TRBJ2-5; cdr3_nt: TGCGCCAGCCGGGGGAGGGGCAAATTGTACCAAGAGACCCAGTACTTC; cdr3_aa: CASRGRGKLYQETQYF
clone_size: few; d_call: NA; v_call: TRBV28; j_call: TRBJ2-7; cdr3_nt: TGTGCCAGCAGCACTTTCAGCGAGAGCTCCTACGAGCAGTACTTC; cdr3_aa: CASSTFSESSYEQYF
clone_size: NA; d_call: NA; v_call: TRBV7-9; j_call: TRBJ2-7; cdr3_nt: TGTGCCAGCAGCCATTCCTCCGGGACACCCGACTACGAGCAGTACTTC; cdr3_aa: CASSHSSGTPDYEQYF
clone_size: NA; d_call: TRBD1; v_call: TRBV11-2; j_call: TRBJ1-2; cdr3_nt: TGTGCCAGCAGTCCTTTTTCCGGGACAGGGTATGGCTACACCTTC; cdr3_aa: CASSPFSGTGYGYTF
clone_size: NA; d_call: NA; v_call: TRBV27; j_call: TRBJ1-1; cdr3_nt: TGTGCCAGCAGTACAGGGCCCACTGAAGCTTTCTTT; cdr3_aa: CASSTGPTEAFF
clone_size: NA; d_call: NA; v_call: TRBV27; j_call: TRBJ2-1; cdr3_nt: TGTGCCAGCAGTTTATCTGGGGGTAGTGAGCAGTTCTTC; cdr3_aa: CASSLSGGSEQFF
clone_size: NA; d_call: NA; v_call: TRBV2; j_call: TRBJ1-1; cdr3_nt: TGTGCCAGCAGTGAAGAGTGGAAGTTCATGAACACTGAAGCTTTCTTT; cdr3_aa: CASSEEWKFMNTEAFF
clone_size: NA; d_call: NA; v_call: TRBV6-5; j_call: TRBJ2-7; cdr3_nt: TGTGCCAGCAGTTCGGCAAGCGGATACGAGCAGTACTTC; cdr3_aa: CASSSASGYEQYF
clone_size: NA; d_call: TRBD2; v_call: TRBV10-3; j_call: TRBJ2-1; cdr3_nt: TGTGCCATCAGTGAGCTGAGACTAGCTCTTGATGAGCAGTTCTTC; cdr3_aa: CAISELRLALDEQFF
clone_size: NA; d_call: NA; v_call: TRBV6-1; j_call: TRBJ1-6; cdr3_nt: TGTGCCAGCAGTGGGAGACAAGGAGGCTATAATTCACCCCTCCACTTT; cdr3_aa: CASSGRQGGYNSPLHF
clone_size: NA; d_call: NA; v_call: TRBV21-1; j_call: TRBJ1-1; cdr3_nt: TGTGCCAGCAGCATCAGACAATACCGGTTGAACACTGAAGCTTTCTTT; cdr3_aa: CASSIRQYRLNTEAFF